This passage covers 5 T cell receptor beta chains from one sample sequenced in a study of control samples from healthy donors and cancer patients (dated by TCRdb to about 2020). The method was the immunoSEQ multiplex PCR assay. Held by TCRdb, this immuneACCESS table contains in-frame sequences only and omits some clones. Under half of the omission traces to an unresolved V gene where checked; the cause of the rest is unknown. The sample has over 150,000 clones on record, more than 90% of them singletons. The top ten hold just over 2% of the sample. The sample consisted of blood. The receptors were gathered from a woman aged 40 to 50 in good health.

This clone was observed a single time. V gene TRBV24-1 combines with J gene TRBJ2-7, with 7 bases lining up with TRBD2. Trimming took 5 bases from V and 13 from J; bases not matched to a gene: 13. This CDR3 comprises 13 residues. CDR1 is KGHDR, CDR2 SFDVKD, per germline. The CDR3, as DNA: TGTGCCACCAGTGCCCTCGGGGGAGGGAAACTTTACTTC. Translated, it gives CATSALGGGKLYF.

This clone was observed once. The rearrangement uses TRBV2 and TRBJ2-2; the match to TRBD2 covers 9 bases. The CDR3 is 18 amino acids. Germline assignment: CDR1 SNHLY and CDR2 FYNNEI. V was clipped by 0 bases and J by 7 bases; unmatched bases: 12. DNA for the CDR3: TGTGCCAGCAGTGAAGCGGGGTTTGGCGGGGGGGCCGGCGGGGAGCTGTTTTTT. Translated: CASSEAGFGGGAGGELFF.

This chain uses TRBV4-1 with TRBJ2-3; tentatively, D is TRBD2 (5 bases). V gave up 4 bases and J gave up 2 bases, with 10 bases separating them. The CDR3 runs 14 residues. The germline gives CDR1 MGHRA, CDR2 YSYEKL. CDR3 amino acids: CASSPLASTDTQYF. In DNA, the CDR3 is TGCGCCAGCAGCCCCTTAGCGTCCACAGATACGCAGTATTTT.

This chain connects TRBV6-1 to TRBJ1-1; D is unresolved. V was clipped by 3 bases and J by 11 bases, with 7 bases between them. Germline V gene sequence: CDR1 MNHNS, CDR2 SASEGT. This CDR3 region has 10 residues. CDR3 nucleotide sequence: TGTGCCAGCAGTGAGTTGAGTGCTTTCTTT. Amino acid sequence: CASSELSAFF.

This clone showed up just once. The V call is TRBV9, the J call TRBJ1-1, with D uncertain. V was cut by 2 bases and J by 1 base, with 9 bases left in between. This CDR3 spans 14 amino acids. From germline, CDR1 is SGDLS and CDR2 YYNGEE. In DNA form, the CDR3 reads TGTGCCAGCAGCGTTAGTGGCAGGAACACTGAAGCTTTCTTT. It codes for CASSVSGRNTEAFF.